This TCR beta chain was observed in a study of OX40 agonist ivuxolimab in advanced cancers. Study in general: In this cohort, patients received ivuxolimab, an agonistic anti-OX40 (CD134) antibody.

Only in-frame clones appear in the TCRdb table, and some are missing; sequencing was by immunoSEQ multiplex PCR. The data hold 20,000 to 30,000 clones, with 79% observed a single time. Broader study findings: Doses of 0.1 to 3.0 mg/kg were accompanied by clonal expansion of CD4+ and CD8+ blood T cells by week 6. No determination was made of the antigen specificity of the expanded peripheral T cells.

To note about this clone: Antigen: not known.

The sample consisted of CD4+ or CD8+ T cells sorted from blood, taken in a trial of the OX40 agonist ivuxolimab. The source is an adult with an advanced solid tumor such as melanoma, head and neck, liver or kidney cancer.

CDR3 amino acids: CSALIREKLFF. In DNA, the CDR3 is TGCAGTGCTTTGATCAGGGAAAAACTGTTTTTT. The chain couples TRBV20-1 to TRBJ1-4, with no clear D. Germline V lookup: CDR1 DFQATT, CDR2 SNEGSKA (reference sequence). The ends were cut back, 5 bases at V and 8 bases at J, with 9 bases in the middle. The CDR3 consists of 11 residues.